The rows below give T cell receptor beta chains drawn from one sample of a study of control samples from healthy donors and cancer patients. The table came from immunoSEQ multiplex PCR; TCRdb's copy has only in-frame clones and leaves some out. Here the sample spans about 65,000 clones, roughly nine tenths being singletons. Sequenced: PBMCs. The receptors come from a woman between 50 and 59 years old with colorectal cancer. Both conserved end residues are part of each CDR3. Each record gives: D gene, V gene, clone size, J gene, CDR3 DNA, CDR3 protein. The D gene is left open where the match is weak. Size tells how often a clone was seen (once, few, many) or the class of an expanded clone, and some rows leave it out.

D gene: -
V gene: TRBV3-1/TRBV3-2
clone size: -
J gene: TRBJ2-7
CDR3 DNA: TGTGCCAGCAGCCCCGGAGCGATCCGCGAGCAGTACTTC
CDR3 protein: CASSPGAIREQYF

D gene: -
V gene: TRBV7-9
clone size: -
J gene: TRBJ1-2
CDR3 DNA: TGTGCCAGCAGCTTAGTAACAGGAACTGACCTCGGCTATGGCTACACCTTC
CDR3 protein: CASSLVTGTDLGYGYTF

D gene: -
V gene: TRBV18
clone size: -
J gene: TRBJ2-1
CDR3 DNA: TGTGCCAGCTCACTCTCGCGACAATTTGGGGTGAGGGAGCAGTTCTTC
CDR3 protein: CASSLSRQFGVREQFF

D gene: -
V gene: TRBV29-1
clone size: -
J gene: TRBJ1-1
CDR3 DNA: TGCAGCGGACGGAGAGTGGAGGGCACTGAAGCTTTCTTT
CDR3 protein: CSGRRVEGTEAFF

D gene: -
V gene: TRBV19
clone size: -
J gene: TRBJ2-1
CDR3 DNA: TGTGCCAGTAGTATAACCGGGAATGATGAGCAGTTCTTC
CDR3 protein: CASSITGNDEQFF

D gene: -
V gene: TRBV9
clone size: -
J gene: TRBJ1-3
CDR3 DNA: TGTGCCAGCAGCGCCGGAACGACCGGAAACACCATATATTTT
CDR3 protein: CASSAGTTGNTIYF

D gene: -
V gene: TRBV15
clone size: -
J gene: TRBJ2-2
CDR3 DNA: TGTGCCACTTCTACGGCGGGACAGTACACCGGGGAGCTGTTTTTT
CDR3 protein: CATSTAGQYTGELFF

D gene: -
V gene: TRBV29-1
clone size: -
J gene: TRBJ2-1
CDR3 DNA: TGCAGCGCTGAACACGGGATGACCTACAATGAGCAGTTCTTC
CDR3 protein: CSAEHGMTYNEQFF

D gene: TRBD2
V gene: TRBV3-1/TRBV3-2
clone size: -
J gene: TRBJ2-5
CDR3 DNA: TGTGCCAGCAGCCAAGATCTCGGGACTAGCGGGGGGGCCGCAGAGACCCAGTACTTC
CDR3 protein: CASSQDLGTSGGAAETQYF

D gene: -
V gene: TRBV6-1
clone size: -
J gene: TRBJ1-2
CDR3 DNA: TGTGCCAGCAGTGAACTTGTCAGCTATGGCTACACCTTC
CDR3 protein: CASSELVSYGYTF

D gene: -
V gene: TRBV5-4
clone size: -
J gene: TRBJ1-2
CDR3 DNA: TGTGCCAGCAGCTTCGAGCCGGACAGACATGGGCCGAGGACCTTC
CDR3 protein: CASSFEPDRHGPRTF

D gene: -
V gene: TRBV18
clone size: -
J gene: TRBJ1-2
CDR3 DNA: TGTGCCAGCTCACCGCAAGGTGAGGGCCGCGGCGGCTACACCTTC
CDR3 protein: CASSPQGEGRGGYTF

D gene: TRBD1
V gene: TRBV2
clone size: once
J gene: TRBJ1-1
CDR3 DNA: TGTGCCAGCAGTAAGGACAGGGATCTTACAAACACTGAAGCTTTCTTT
CDR3 protein: CASSKDRDLTNTEAFF

D gene: -
V gene: TRBV6-5
clone size: -
J gene: TRBJ1-3
CDR3 DNA: TGTGCCAGCATAAAAGGGGGTATCGCTGGAAACACCATATATTTT
CDR3 protein: CASIKGGIAGNTIYF

D gene: -
V gene: TRBV11-2
clone size: -
J gene: TRBJ1-1
CDR3 DNA: TGTGCCAGCAGCTTGAAGACTGAAGCTTTCTTT
CDR3 protein: CASSLKTEAFF

D gene: -
V gene: TRBV19
clone size: -
J gene: TRBJ1-2
CDR3 DNA: TGTGCCAGTAGTGGACCGGGGGGCTATGGCTACACCTTC
CDR3 protein: CASSGPGGYGYTF

D gene: -
V gene: TRBV16
clone size: -
J gene: TRBJ2-3
CDR3 DNA: TGTGCCAGCAGCCCGGGACGGAGCACAGATACGCAGTATTTT
CDR3 protein: CASSPGRSTDTQYF

D gene: TRBD1
V gene: TRBV5-1
clone size: -
J gene: TRBJ2-4
CDR3 DNA: TGCGCCAGCAGCTTACGGACAGGGGGCCACAACATTCAGTACTTC
CDR3 protein: CASSLRTGGHNIQYF

D gene: -
V gene: TRBV19
clone size: -
J gene: TRBJ1-4
CDR3 DNA: TGTGCCAGTAGTATGGGGAGTGGCGATGAAAAACTGTTTTTT
CDR3 protein: CASSMGSGDEKLFF

D gene: -
V gene: TRBV5-5
clone size: -
J gene: TRBJ2-3
CDR3 DNA: TGTGCCAGCAGCTTAGACGTGGGGACAGATACGCAGTATTTT
CDR3 protein: CASSLDVGTDTQYF

D gene: -
V gene: TRBV3-1/TRBV3-2
clone size: once
J gene: TRBJ2-5
CDR3 DNA: TGTGCCAGCAACCAAGCGGGTGCCCGCGAGACCCAGTACTTC
CDR3 protein: CASNQAGARETQYF

D gene: TRBD1
V gene: TRBV6-5
clone size: -
J gene: TRBJ2-5
CDR3 DNA: TGTGCCAGCAGTTACACCGACAGGGGGCTCGAGACCCAGTACTTC
CDR3 protein: CASSYTDRGLETQYF

D gene: -
V gene: TRBV6-5
clone size: -
J gene: TRBJ2-5
CDR3 DNA: TGTGCCAGCAGTTACGGGACGGACCAAGAGACCCAGTACTTC
CDR3 protein: CASSYGTDQETQYF

D gene: -
V gene: TRBV19
clone size: -
J gene: TRBJ2-3
CDR3 DNA: TGTGCCAGTAGTATTCAACGGGGTCCCCCAGATACGCAGTATTTT
CDR3 protein: CASSIQRGPPDTQYF

D gene: -
V gene: TRBV2
clone size: -
J gene: TRBJ2-5
CDR3 DNA: TGTGCCAGCAACCACCGCGAGGGAGAGACCCAGTACTTC
CDR3 protein: CASNHREGETQYF

D gene: TRBD1
V gene: TRBV4-1
clone size: -
J gene: TRBJ1-2
CDR3 DNA: TGCGCCAGCAGCCAAGATAGATCGAAGACAGGGGGCGACTATGGCTACACCTTC
CDR3 protein: CASSQDRSKTGGDYGYTF

D gene: -
V gene: TRBV3-1/TRBV3-2
clone size: -
J gene: TRBJ1-1
CDR3 DNA: TGTGCCAGCAGCCAAGTAGCAGGCGGCACTGAAGCTTTCTTT
CDR3 protein: CASSQVAGGTEAFF